This entry lists 23 T cell receptor beta chains sequenced from one sample in a study of Graves' ophthalmopathy and Graves' hyperthyroidism. The authors amplified TCR beta CDR3 regions, and they did so from RNA transcripts for repertoire sequencing. HTBI-primed first-round RT-PCR preceded second-round multiplex PCR. TCRdb fed the multiplex PCR reads into MiXCR, producing one record per CDR3 protein. Of roughly 400,000 distinct CDR3 sequences listed, about 18% are singletons. The sample taken for sequencing was peripheral blood. The receptors shown here come from an adult woman with stable Graves' hyperthyroidism.

For this clonotype: A read error is possible here, since a much larger clone lies one base away. Likely a read error: the CDR3 ends without its conserved phenylalanine or tryptophan. V usage is TRBV27 and J usage is TRBJ2-7; tentative D call: TRBD1 (5 bases). CDR3 length: 14 amino acids. From germline, CDR1 is MNHEY and CDR2 SMNVEV (reference sequence). Trimming stripped 5 bases from V and 2 bases from J, with 13 bases between. CDR3 nucleotide sequence: TGTGCCAGCAGTATCCGAGACAGAGCCTACGAGCAGTACTAC. Protein product: CASSIRDRAYEQYY.

The chain combines TRBV13 with TRBJ2-5; no clear D. V lost 2 bases and J lost 0, with 10 bases in between. This CDR3 is built from 15 residues. The V gene's germline CDR1 is PRHDT and CDR2 FYEKMQ (reference sequence). This CDR3 is CASSLNGGDQETQYF. CDR3 bases: TGTGCCAGCAGCTTAAATGGCGGAGACCAAGAGACCCAGTACTTC.

CDR3 amino acids: CSIYTDRGTEAFF. The CDR3 DNA follows: TGCAGCATCTATACGGACAGGGGCACTGAAGCTTTCTTT. V is TRBV29-1 and J is TRBJ1-1; 9 positions agree with TRBD1. From germline, CDR1 is SQVTM and CDR2 ANQGSEA. The CDR3 is 13 residues long. J gave up 4 bases and V 8 bases, and 8 bases lay outside the gene matches. Supplemented by reference TRBV29-1 and TRBJ1-1, the full variable domain reads SAVISQKPSRDICQRGTSLTIQCQVDSQVTMMFWYRQQPGQSLTLIATANQGSEATYESGFVIDKFPISRPNLTFSTLTVSNMSPEDSSIYLCSIYTDRGTEAFFGQGTRLTVV.

This clonotype was observed a few times. The chain is built from TRBV4-2 and TRBJ1-2; D gene unclear. V dropped 0 bases and J dropped 2 bases, with 19 bases sitting between them. Germline CDR1 is LGHNA and CDR2 is YNFKEQ. The CDR3 loop spans 18 amino acids. DNA for the CDR3: TGTGCCAGCAGCCAAGATTATGTAGAAACAGATCTAAACTATGGCTACACCTTC. The encoded protein is CASSQDYVETDLNYGYTF.

This clonotype came up many times. The rearrangement links TRBV20-1 to TRBJ2-5; the match to TRBD2 covers 8 bases. The CDR3 sequence is 15 residues long. The junction had 8 bases not matched to a gene; V was cut back by 1 base and J by 4 bases. Germline V gene lookup returns CDR1 DFQATT and CDR2 SNEGSKA (reference sequence). This CDR3 is CSARVPGLGRETQYF. In nucleotides, the CDR3 is TGCAGTGCTAGAGTGCCGGGACTAGGGAGAGAGACCCAGTACTTC.

V and J are TRBV6-2 or TRBV6-3 and TRBJ1-2; D might be TRBD1 (5 bases). The V gene's germline CDR1 is MNHEY and CDR2 SVGEGT. This CDR3 is built from 16 residues. V lost 2 bases and J lost 2, with 15 bases in between. Written as DNA, the CDR3 is TGTGCCAGCAGTTACCTGGAGACAGCAACGAACTATGGCTACACCTTC. Translating it yields CASSYLETATNYGYTF.

In its sample, this clonotype was seen many times. The gene calls are TRBV28 and TRBJ2-2; D perhaps matches TRBD2 (5 bases). CDR1 MDHEN and CDR2 SYDVKM come from the germline V gene. The CDR3 loop spans 15 amino acids. V lost 6 bases, J lost 0 bases, and 11 bases lay in between. As DNA, the CDR3 is TGTGCCAGCAGAAAGAGCGGACCGAACACCGGGGAGCTGTTTTTT. Translation gives CASRKSGPNTGELFF.

About this clonotype itself: Here the CDR3 omits its conserved ending phenylalanine or tryptophan, so a read error is the likely source. The chain employs TRBV11-2 and TRBJ1-5; D is perhaps TRBD1 (6 bases). This CDR3 is 14 amino acids long. Deletions cut 6 bases from V and 4 bases from J, with 13 bases between. Germline V lookup: CDR1 SGHAT, CDR2 FQNNGV. CDR3 sequence reads: CASSINRVNQPQHL. CDR3 nucleotide sequence: TGTGCCAGCAGTATTAACAGGGTTAATCAGCCCCAGCATCTT.

This clonotype turned up a few times. A single base separates this from a much larger clone, so it may be a read error. The CDR3 region is CASQTGAGSHLHF. The CDR3 nucleotides read TGTGCCAGCCAGACAGGGGCAGGTTCACACCTCCACTTT. This chain connects TRBV19 to TRBJ1-6; 8 bases line up with TRBD1. The CDR3 sequence is 13 residues long. Germline CDR1 and CDR2: LNHDA and SQIVND (reference sequence).

Ten or more counts support this clonotype. The chain employs TRBV28 and TRBJ2-7; possible D gene TRBD1, 6 bases. V gave up 6 bases and J gave up 5 bases, with 17 bases separating them. Germline CDR1 and CDR2: MDHEN and SYDVKM. The CDR3 spans 14 residues. This chain's CDR3 is CASSLNRDGDEQYF. In nucleotides, the CDR3 is TGTGCCAGCAGCCTAAACAGGGATGGAGACGAGCAGTACTTC.

This CDR3 is CASWRDTPADTIYF. The CDR3 nucleotides are TGTGCCAGCTGGCGGGACACCCCTGCAGACACCATATATTTT. The chain joins TRBV6-1 to TRBJ1-3, with TRBD1 as a possible D gene (6 bases). The CDR3 extends over 14 amino acids. Per the germline V gene, CDR1 is MNHNS and CDR2 is SASEGT. V was pared by 8 bases and J by 8 bases, with 19 bases between.

This clonotype was counted at least ten times. The gene calls are TRBV6-1 and TRBJ2-5; the D gene is possibly TRBD2 (6 bases). Germline CDR1 and CDR2: MNHNS and SASEGT. V was clipped by 6 bases and J by 4 bases, with 15 bases between them. The CDR3 loop spans 14 amino acids. CDR3 sequence: CASRKPGGPETQYF. CDR3 nucleotide sequence: TGTGCCAGCAGGAAACCCGGGGGTCCAGAGACCCAGTACTTC.

In this sample, this clonotype turned up many times. The chain recombines TRBV28 with TRBJ1-1; tentatively, D is TRBD1 (6 bases). The CDR3 has 17 residues. The germline V gene has CDR1 MDHEN and CDR2 SYDVKM. Written as DNA, the CDR3 is TGTGTCACTCTTCGGGGGGGCGCAGGGATAATGAACACTGAAGCTTTCTTT. Amino acids: CVTLRGGAGIMNTEAFF.

This clonotype was counted at least ten times. V and J are TRBV5-4 and TRBJ2-7, with D perhaps TRBD1 or TRBD2 (5 bases each). V was cut by 3 bases and J by 0 bases, with 19 bases left in between. CDR3 length equals 17 residues. Germline V lookup: CDR1 SGHNT, CDR2 YYREEE (reference sequence). CDR3 in amino acids: CASSSLNQGVSSYEQYF. The DNA of the CDR3 is TGTGCCAGCAGCTCTTTAAACCAGGGAGTTAGCTCCTACGAGCAGTACTTC.

The table lists this clonotype with many counts. The CDR3 region is CASSGIIGTGAPEQYF. DNA of the CDR3: TGTGCCAGCAGTGGAATAATCGGGACAGGGGCCCCCGAGCAGTACTTC. The rearrangement uses TRBV12-3 or TRBV12-4 and TRBJ2-7; 10 nucleotides match TRBD1. This CDR3 region has 16 residues. After removal of 5 bases from V and 6 bases from J, the junction contained 13 bases not matched to a gene.

This clonotype was seen many times. The chain has TRBV14 and TRBJ2-4, with D perhaps assigned TRBD1 or TRBD2 (6 bases each). The CDR3 is 18 residues long. Germline CDR1 reads SGHDN; CDR2 reads FVKESK. Trimming cost V 7 bases and J 0 bases, with 22 bases left between them. The CDR3 DNA is TGTGCCAGCATCATACCGGATGGGGGGCCGCTAGCCAAAAACATTCAGTACTTC. Translating it yields CASIIPDGGPLAKNIQYF.

This clonotype was recorded many times. The chain uses TRBV19 and TRBJ2-2; maybe TRBD1 (6 bases). The CDR3 contains 13 residues. Germline lookup yields CDR1 LNHDA and CDR2 SQIVND (reference sequence). V gave up 6 bases and J gave up 7 bases, with 12 bases separating them. Here the CDR3 reads CASSLQGYGELFF. Written as DNA, the CDR3 is TGTGCCAGTAGCCTACAGGGTTACGGGGAGCTGTTTTTT. The variable domain in full, completed from reference TRBV19 and TRBJ2-2, reads DGGITQSPKYLFRKEGQNVTLSCEQNLNHDAMYWYRQDPGQGLRLIYYSQIVNDFQKGDIAEGYSVSREKKESFPLTVTSAQKNPTAFYLCASSLQGYGELFFGEGSRLTVL.

This clonotype was observed many times. V gene TRBV7-9 combines with J gene TRBJ1-1, with D perhaps matching TRBD1 (5 bases). V was trimmed by 5 bases and J by 1 base, leaving 11 bases between them. The CDR3 length is 14 residues. Germline V CDR1 and CDR2: SEHNR, FQNEAQ (reference sequence). The CDR3 bases are TGTGCCAGCAGCCTCCACCAGGGGAACACTGAAGCTTTCTTT. It yields the protein CASSLHQGNTEAFF.

The gene calls are TRBV6-1 and TRBJ1-1; 7 bases are a match to TRBD1. The CDR3 extends over 12 amino acids. V lost 10 bases to trimming and J lost 8 bases; unmatched junction nucleotides: 10. Germline V lookup: CDR1 MNHNS, CDR2 SASEGT. The DNA for the CDR3 is TGTGCCATCCAGGGGGGGTGGTCCGAAGCTTTCTTT. Translation gives CAIQGGWSEAFF.

This clonotype was found many times. The J gene is TRBJ2-7, the V gene TRBV12-3 or TRBV12-4; D possibly corresponds to TRBD1 (6 bases). The CDR3 extends over 13 amino acids. V gave up 3 bases and J gave up 5 bases, with 11 bases separating them. The chain's CDR3 is CASSFGRDNEQYF. CDR3 coding DNA: TGTGCCAGCAGTTTTGGCAGGGACAACGAGCAGTACTTC.

This clonotype was counted only a few times. The chain recombines TRBV7-9 with TRBJ1-1; a possible D gene is TRBD1 (6 bases). Germline V gives CDR1 SEHNR, CDR2 FQNEAQ (reference sequence). Trimming shortened V by 5 bases and J by 5 bases, and 15 bases separated the two germline ends. CDR3 length: 14 residues. The CDR3 sequence is CASSLQGGGTEAFF. The CDR3 nucleotides are TGTGCCAGCAGCCTCCAGGGAGGGGGGACTGAAGCTTTCTTT.

This clonotype was counted ten times or more. This rearrangement joins TRBV30 to TRBJ2-5; 8 bases map to TRBD1. The CDR3 totals 13 residues. J lost 6 bases, V lost 5 bases, and 8 bases had no gene match. In germline, CDR1 is GTSNPN, CDR2 SVGIG (reference sequence). The CDR3 DNA follows: TGTGCCTGGGGCAGACAGGGGTTACAGACCCAGTACTTC. This codes for CAWGRQGLQTQYF.

This clonotype appeared many times. The chain recombines TRBV6-5 with TRBJ2-7, with 13 bases lining up with TRBD2. The germline gives CDR1 MNHEY, CDR2 SVGAGI. The trim removed 7 bases at V and 0 bases at J, leaving 12 bases unmatched. The CDR3 extends over 18 amino acids. The chain's CDR3 is CASKLIEGLAGSSYEQYF. The CDR3 DNA is TGTGCCAGCAAGTTGATCGAGGGACTAGCGGGGAGCTCCTACGAGCAGTACTTC.